This T cell receptor beta chain derives from a study of beta chain features in type 1 diabetes. Study outcomes and limitations: In the patient group, naive, central memory and Treg TCRB repertoires seemed more alike than in the healthy donor group.

Only a few counts were recorded for this clone. Its specificity is not known. Of the isolated RNA, all was reverse transcribed, and so the sequenced material was expressed TCRB transcripts. Assay used: immunoSEQ multiplex PCR; TCRdb lists only in-frame clones, some missing. Among about 140,000 clones listed, 6.9% were seen once. CDR1 and CDR2 (germline): SGHTA, FQGNSA. This CDR3 contains 18 residues. V trimming: 6 bases; J trimming: 0 bases; junction bases outside the gene matches: 10. The sequenced material came from central memory CD4+ T cells from blood. The sequence came from a woman in her 30s in good health. The V call is TRBV7-2, the J call TRBJ2-6, with TRBD1 matching 8 bases. The CDR3 region is CASRLQGERLSGANVLTF. The CDR3 DNA sequence: TGTGCCAGCAGGTTACAGGGGGAACGCCTCTCTGGGGCCAACGTCCTGACTTTC.